The present T cell receptor beta chain was sequenced within a study of CXCR3-negative and CXCR3-positive naive CD8 T cells. General study findings and limits: Cryopreserved cells partially lost CXCR3 expression, and fresh PBMCs were used in most assays. Memory cells diverged, while naive CXCR3-positive and CXCR3-negative cells had similar TRBV-TRBJ usage. Comparably high diversity was seen in both naive subsets, and much lower diversity in memory CD8+ cells. Greater hydrophobicity was found in TRB CDR3s of CXCR3-positive naive cells than of CXCR3-negative naive cells.

On this clonotype itself: Its antigen is not known.

The TRB libraries of cDNA were built by UMI-labeled 5' RACE. TCRdb processed the 5' RACE reads again and assigns one entry to each CDR3 protein, with no DNA. The table for this sample gives 84,000 or so distinct CDR3 sequences. Germline V gene sequence: CDR1 SQVTM, CDR2 ANQGSEA. The CDR3 runs 13 residues. Material: naive CXCR3+ CD8+ T cells from blood. Subset noted: CD45RO-CCR7+CD27+CD95- naive CD8+ T cells expressing CXCR3 (TNR3+). This chain joins TRBV29-1 and TRBJ2-7; TCRdb designates TRBD1, a call that cannot be tested without DNA. This TCR came from a human donor in good health. Some clones in this sample may be carry-over from other donors' samples. Here the CDR3 reads CSVESGDTYEQYF.